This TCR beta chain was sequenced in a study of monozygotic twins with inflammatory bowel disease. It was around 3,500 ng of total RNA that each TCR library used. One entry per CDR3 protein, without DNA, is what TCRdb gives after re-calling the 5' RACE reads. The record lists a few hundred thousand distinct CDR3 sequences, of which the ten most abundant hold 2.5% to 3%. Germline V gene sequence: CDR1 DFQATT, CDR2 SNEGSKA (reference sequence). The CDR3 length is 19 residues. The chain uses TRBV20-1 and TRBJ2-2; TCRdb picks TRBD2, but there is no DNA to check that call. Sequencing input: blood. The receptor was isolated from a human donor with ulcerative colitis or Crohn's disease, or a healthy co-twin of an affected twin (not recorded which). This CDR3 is CSARDNSGLAGEVAGELFF.